This T cell receptor beta chain appears in the sequencing data of a study of vaccination and CD4 T cells after COVID-19. Overall study context: Diagnosis preceded the drawing of post-COVID samples by a median approximately 110 days (range 35 to 161).

The assay that was used to sequence DNA from cultured CD4+ T cells was the Oncomine TCR Beta short-read assay. TCRdb reprocessed the PCR reads with MiXCR, giving one entry per CDR3 protein. The data show 15,000 to 20,000 distinct CDR3 sequences, with 44% seen just once and roughly 3.5% held by the top ten. Study conclusions and caveats: Spike mono-reactivity marked 304 of 307 vaccine-specific clones in convalescent patients.

This clonotype was seen a handful of times. Its target is not known. The treatment here: approximately nine-day PBMC culture with coronavirus spike peptide pools or control peptides (ViraFEST assay). Antigen-specific T cell expansion with peptide pools preceded TCR sequencing in the ViraFEST approach. The receptor's source is a human donor who had recovered from COVID-19. Material: CD4+ T cells from blood, cultured in vitro.

CDR3 in DNA: TGTGCCAGTAGCCCGAACGAGTTCCGGGAGACCCAGTACTTC. Its translation: CASSPNEFRETQYF. The chain employs TRBV19 and TRBJ2-5, with D uncertain. Germline values: CDR1 LNHDA, CDR2 SQIVND (reference sequence). This CDR3 contains 14 residues. Trimming took 6 bases from V and 5 from J, leaving 16 bases between them.